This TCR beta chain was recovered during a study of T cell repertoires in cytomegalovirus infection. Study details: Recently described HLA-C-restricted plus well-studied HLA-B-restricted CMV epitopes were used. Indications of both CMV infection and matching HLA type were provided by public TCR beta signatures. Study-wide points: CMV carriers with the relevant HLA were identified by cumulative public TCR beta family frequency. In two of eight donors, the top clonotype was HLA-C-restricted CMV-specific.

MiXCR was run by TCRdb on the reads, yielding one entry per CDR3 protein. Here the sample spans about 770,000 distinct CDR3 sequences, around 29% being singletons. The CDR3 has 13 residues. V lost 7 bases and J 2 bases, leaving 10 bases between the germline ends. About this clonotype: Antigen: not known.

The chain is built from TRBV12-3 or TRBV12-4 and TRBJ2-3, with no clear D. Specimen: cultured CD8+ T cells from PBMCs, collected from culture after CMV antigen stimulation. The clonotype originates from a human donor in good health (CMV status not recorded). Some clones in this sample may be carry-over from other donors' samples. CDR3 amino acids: CASNRANTDTQYF. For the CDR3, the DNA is TGTGCCAGCAATAGAGCTAACACAGATACGCAGTATTTT.